Listed below are T cell receptor beta chains from one sample, sequenced in a study of neurological immune-mediated disorders. TCRdb recomputed calls from the 5' RACE reads with MiXCR, one row per CDR3 protein. The data contain over 50,000 distinct CDR3 sequences, roughly 5% of them seen just once; the ten biggest clones take up roughly 6%. The sequenced material came from PBMCs. These receptor sequences come from a human donor with multiple sclerosis. The donor label of this sample is uncertain. CDR3s include the opening cysteine and the closing phenylalanine or tryptophan. A D gene is named only where the DNA matches it firmly. Where a row states a size, it is once, few, many or the class of an expanded clone; other rows omit it.

j_call | v_call | clone_size | d_call | cdr3_nt | cdr3_aa
TRBJ2-7 | TRBV20-1 | many | TRBD2 | TGCAGTGCTAGAATTCCAGCGGGGGGGCCGGGGGAGCAGTACTTC | CSARIPAGGPGEQYF
TRBJ1-2 | TRBV20-1 | many | TRBD1 | TGCAGTGCTAGAGATCTGGGACAGGGCGGCTATGGCTACACCTTC | CSARDLGQGGYGYTF
TRBJ1-1 | TRBV5-1 | many | TRBD1 | TGCGCCAGCAGCTTGGGTCCCGGGACAGGGGATAGCACTGAAGCTTTCTTT | CASSLGPGTGDSTEAFF
TRBJ2-7 | TRBV29-1 | many | - | TGCAGCGCCTCAAGAGGGAGTCCCTACGAGCAGTACTTC | CSASRGSPYEQYF
TRBJ2-1 | TRBV9 | many | - | TGTGCCAGCAGCACGACTACCTCCTACAATGAGCAGTTCTTC | CASSTTTSYNEQFF
TRBJ2-5 | TRBV20-1 | - | - | TGCAGTGCTAGCCCGACTGGTTCCCGAGAGACCCAGTACTTC | CSASPTGSRETQYF
TRBJ1-1 | TRBV10-3 | many | - | TGTGCCATCAGTGGAGGGGGAGGAAACACTGAAGCTTTCTTT | CAISGGGGNTEAFF
TRBJ2-2 | TRBV5-1 | many | - | TGCGCCAGCAGCATTCAGGGTATAGCAGACACCGGGGAGCTGTTTTTT | CASSIQGIADTGELFF
TRBJ1-1 | TRBV5-1 | many | TRBD1 | TGCGCCAGCAGCTTCGACTTGACAGGGGGCACTGAAGCTTTCTTT | CASSFDLTGGTEAFF
TRBJ2-1 | TRBV7-2 | many | TRBD1 | TGTGCCAGCAGCTTAGAGGGGGCCGTCACCTACAATGAGCAGTTCTTC | CASSLEGAVTYNEQFF
TRBJ2-3 | TRBV20-1 | many | TRBD1 | TGCAGTGCCCAAGGGGGGACAGGGCGCACAGATACGCAGTATTTT | CSAQGGTGRTDTQYF
TRBJ2-7 | TRBV7-9 | many | TRBD1 | TGTGCCAGCAGCTCTCTCGCGACAGGGGCCTACGAGCAGTACTTC | CASSSLATGAYEQYF
TRBJ2-1 | TRBV10-3 | many | - | TGTGCCATCACCGAGGGGGGGGGCGGAGAGCAGTTCTTC | CAITEGGGGEQFF
TRBJ2-7 | TRBV5-1 | few | - | TGCGCCAGCAGCTTTTCGCCGGACACCTTCTACGAGCAGTACTTC | CASSFSPDTFYEQYF
TRBJ1-6 | TRBV5-1 | many | TRBD1 | TGCGCCAGCAGCTTGGCCCTCAGGGGGGATTCACCCCTCCACTTT | CASSLALRGDSPLHF
TRBJ2-7 | TRBV20-1 | many | - | TGCAGTGCTAGAGCCGTGACGGCATCTTCCTACGAGCAGTACTTC | CSARAVTASSYEQYF
TRBJ2-5 | TRBV6-1 | many | TRBD1 | TGTGCCAGCAGTGAAACGGGACAGTCCTCACAGACCCAGTACTTC | CASSETGQSSQTQYF
TRBJ2-7 | TRBV10-3 | many | TRBD1 | TGTGCCATCAAACAGGGGGTGAAGGACGAGCAGTACTTC | CAIKQGVKDEQYF
TRBJ2-1 | TRBV5-1 | many | - | TGCGCCAGCCGACCGGCGGTAGGTGAGCAGTTCTTC | CASRPAVGEQFF
TRBJ2-1 | TRBV11-1 | many | - | TGTGCCAGCAGCCCGAGTTCAGGGGCAAGGAAGTCCTACAATGAGCAGTTCTTC | CASSPSSGARKSYNEQFF
TRBJ1-1 | TRBV29-1 | many | - | TGCAGCGGTTCGCACAGGGATACGAACACTGAAGCTTTCTTT | CSGSHRDTNTEAFF
TRBJ2-5 | TRBV6-2/TRBV6-3 | - | - | TGTGCCAGCAGTCCGACAGAGATCCAAGAGACCCAGTACTTC | CASSPTEIQETQYF
TRBJ2-7 | TRBV5-1 | many | - | TGCGCCAGCAGCTTGCGGTCGGTTTCCTACGAGCAGTACTTC | CASSLRSVSYEQYF
TRBJ2-1 | TRBV9 | few | TRBD2 | TGTGCCAGCAGCGTAGACTTGCGGGGGGGCTCGAATGAGCAGTTCTTC | CASSVDLRGGSNEQFF
TRBJ2-1 | TRBV27 | many | TRBD1 | TGTGCCAGCACTCCGGGACAGTATTTCAATGAGCAGTTCTTC | CASTPGQYFNEQFF
TRBJ1-2 | TRBV5-1 | many | TRBD1 | TGCGCCAGCGGGAGACAGGGGGCTGGTTATGGCTACACCTTC | CASGRQGAGYGYTF
TRBJ2-2 | TRBV20-1 | many | TRBD2 | TGCAGTGCTAGTGAGGAGCAAGGGAGTCGGGGGGTGTTTTTT | CSASEEQGSRGVFF
TRBJ1-1 | TRBV5-1 | - | - | TGCGCCAGCAGCGGGGACGCCGAAGCTTTCTTT | CASSGDAEAFF
TRBJ1-5 | TRBV27 | many | - | TGTGCCAGCAGTCCCCTGGACAGAAGCAATCAGCCCCAGCATTTT | CASSPLDRSNQPQHF
TRBJ2-4 | TRBV20-1 | many | - | TGCAGTGCTAGGCCGTCCTCAGGGTTAGCCAAAAACATTCAGTACTTC | CSARPSSGLAKNIQYF
TRBJ2-1 | TRBV29-1 | many | - | TGCACCGCCAGGGGAGACACGAACAATGAGCAGTTCTTC | CTARGDTNNEQFF
TRBJ1-4 | TRBV5-6 | many | - | TGTGCCAGCAGCCGGGAGCCTTCAACTAATGAAAAACTGTTTTTT | CASSREPSTNEKLFF
TRBJ1-2 | TRBV20-1 | many | TRBD1 | TGCAGTGTGGGACAGGGAGACTATGGCTACACCTTC | CSVGQGDYGYTF
TRBJ2-7 | TRBV10-2 | many | TRBD1 | TGCGCCAGCAGTGCGGGACAGTCCTACGAGCAGTACTTC | CASSAGQSYEQYF
TRBJ2-7 | TRBV5-6 | many | - | TGTGCCAGCAGCTCCTACTCGTACGAGCAGTACTTC | CASSSYSYEQYF
TRBJ1-1 | TRBV5-5 | many | TRBD1 | TGTGCCAGCAGCTTGGATGGGGCAGGGGGCTGGGGCACTGAAGCTTTCTTT | CASSLDGAGGWGTEAFF
TRBJ2-3 | TRBV7-9 | many | TRBD2 | TGTGCCAGCAGCCTGCCGACTAGCGGGGAGGCGACAGATACGCAGTATTTT | CASSLPTSGEATDTQYF
TRBJ1-1 | TRBV7-9 | many | TRBD1 | TGTGCCAGCAGCTTCGGACAGGGGGCCGGCACTGAAGCTTTCTTT | CASSFGQGAGTEAFF
TRBJ1-5 | TRBV6-6 | many | TRBD1 | TGTGCCAGCAGGGACAGGGGGCCAGGGAATAGCAATCAGCCCCAGCATTTT | CASRDRGPGNSNQPQHF